Listed here are 6 T cell receptor beta chains from one sample, sequenced in a study of blood T cell repertoires in COVID-19 (dated by TCRdb to 2018 to 2021). Libraries were prepared through the immunoSEQ multiplex PCR assay. TCRdb stores this immuneACCESS table with in-frame sequences only. Part of the clones is absent; in the studies checked, under half of the shortfall reflects unresolved V genes, and no reason is known for the rest. In all, the sample holds 55,000 to 75,000 clones, and more than 90% of those were seen once. The ten largest clones add up to roughly 1.3% of the sample. Sequencing was performed on peripheral blood. The receptors were gathered from a man between 60 and 75 years old with acute or convalescent COVID-19.

The rearrangement uses TRBV11-3 and TRBJ2-5; maybe TRBD1 (6 bases). There are 15 residues in the CDR3. From germline, CDR1 is SGHNT and CDR2 YENEEA. The V end lost 1 base, the J end lost 1 base, and 10 bases lay between the germline ends. The CDR3 DNA follows: TGTGCCAGCAGCTTAGGAGGGACATTCCAAGAGACCCAGTACTTC. Amino acids: CASSLGGTFQETQYF.

CDR3 amino acids: CASSLYRGAGELFF. The CDR3 bases are TGCGCCAGCAGCTTGTACAGGGGGGCCGGGGAGCTGTTTTTT. This chain connects TRBV5-1 to TRBJ2-2, with TRBD1 identical over 8 bases. Germline V gene sequence: CDR1 SGHRS, CDR2 YFSETQ. There are 14 residues in the CDR3. The V gene end was trimmed by 1 base and the J gene end by 6 bases; junction bases not matched to a gene: 2.

The chain joins TRBV7-9 to TRBJ1-3; 11 bases agree with TRBD1. Trimming at V came to 7 bases and at J to 2 bases, leaving 4 bases not matched to a gene. There are 15 residues in the CDR3. Germline loops: CDR1 SEHNR, CDR2 FQNEAQ (reference sequence). The CDR3 here is CASTGTGGAGNTIYF. CDR3 nucleotide sequence: TGTGCCAGCACCGGGACAGGGGGTGCTGGAAACACCATATATTTT.

This rearrangement joins TRBV19 to TRBJ1-1; D is ambiguous. Germline V lookup: CDR1 LNHDA, CDR2 SQIVND (reference sequence). The length of the CDR3 is 14 residues. V lost 5 bases, J lost 0 bases, and 10 bases lay in between. CDR3 nucleotide sequence: TGTGCCAGTAGTGGGTCACAGCTGAACACTGAAGCTTTCTTT. Translated, it gives CASSGSQLNTEAFF. The full variable domain, its missing parts supplied by reference TRBV19 and TRBJ1-1, is DGGITQSPKYLFRKEGQNVTLSCEQNLNHDAMYWYRQDPGQGLRLIYYSQIVNDFQKGDIAEGYSVSREKKESFPLTVTSAQKNPTAFYLCASSGSQLNTEAFFGQGTRLTVV.

V gene TRBV5-5 combines with J gene TRBJ1-1; D ambiguous. V was cut by 4 bases and J by 6 bases, with 13 bases left in between. Germline V gene lookup returns CDR1 SGHKS and CDR2 YYEKEE (reference sequence). The CDR3 runs to 13 residues. CDR3 nucleotide sequence: TGTGCCAGCAGCGCGGGCGTCTCAGCTGAAGCTTTCTTT. Translating it yields CASSAGVSAEAFF.

CDR3 sequence (DNA): TGTGCCAGCAGCTTAGCAGGGGTAGGAGGCTACACCTTC. It yields the protein CASSLAGVGGYTF. The chain is built from TRBV7-8 and TRBJ1-2; a weak D match, TRBD1 (5 bases). Trimming stripped 0 bases from V and 8 bases from J, with 10 bases between. This CDR3 has 13 residues. Germline V gene lookup returns CDR1 SGHVS and CDR2 FQNEAQ.